This T cell receptor beta chain originates from a study of blood T cells in healthy people across ages. Overall study results and limits: Unsorted PBMCs prevented conclusive naive versus antigen-experienced comparison.

Total RNA amounts of at least 5.5 micrograms were extracted per sample. Combining a sample-barcoded 5' primer with a J-beta primer mix, a second PCR ran for roughly 6 to 12 cycles. Each CDR3 protein gets one entry after TCRdb re-called the 5' RACE reads with MiXCR. The sample consists of 1 million or so distinct CDR3 sequences, 40% to 45% of them appearing once. This clonotype was seen a few times. The antigen remains unidentified. The CDR3 has 14 residues. Trimming removed 6 bases from V and 10 bases from J, with 22 bases in between. Germline CDR1 is WSHSY and CDR2 is SAAADI. The chain uses TRBV10-2 and TRBJ2-7; D possibly matches TRBD1 or TRBD2 (5 bases each). This sequence originates from a woman aged 55-70 years in good health. Sequencing used blood. The CDR3 here is CASRDPGTEEAQYF. In DNA, the CDR3 is TGCGCCAGCAGAGACCCTGGGACCGAGGAGGCTCAGTACTTC.